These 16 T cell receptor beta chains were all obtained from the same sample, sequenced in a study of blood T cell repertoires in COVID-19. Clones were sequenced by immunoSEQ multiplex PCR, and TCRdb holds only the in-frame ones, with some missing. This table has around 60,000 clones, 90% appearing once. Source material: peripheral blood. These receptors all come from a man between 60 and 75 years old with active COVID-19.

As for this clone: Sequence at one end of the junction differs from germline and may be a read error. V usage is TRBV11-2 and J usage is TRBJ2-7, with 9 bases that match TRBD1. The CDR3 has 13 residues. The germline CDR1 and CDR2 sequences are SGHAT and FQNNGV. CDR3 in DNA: TGTGCCAGCAGCTTAGACAGGGGACAGGGTATGAACTTC. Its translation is CASSLDRGQGMNF.

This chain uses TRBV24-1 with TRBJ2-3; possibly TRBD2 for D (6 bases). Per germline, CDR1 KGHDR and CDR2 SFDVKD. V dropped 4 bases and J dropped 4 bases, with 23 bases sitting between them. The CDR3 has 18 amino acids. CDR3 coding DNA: TGTGCCACCAGTGACCTTTGGGCGGGGTCAGGATCTCCAGATACGCAGTATTTT. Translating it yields CATSDLWAGSGSPDTQYF.

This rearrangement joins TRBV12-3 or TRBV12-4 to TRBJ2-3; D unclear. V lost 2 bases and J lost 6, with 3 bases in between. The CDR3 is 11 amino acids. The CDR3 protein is CASSLSDTQYF. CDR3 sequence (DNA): TGTGCCAGCAGTTTATCGGATACGCAGTATTTT.

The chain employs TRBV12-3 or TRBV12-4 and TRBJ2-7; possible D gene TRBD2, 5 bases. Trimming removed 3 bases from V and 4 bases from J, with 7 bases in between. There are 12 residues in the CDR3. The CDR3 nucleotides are TGTGCCAGCAGTTTGGGGAGTTACGAGCAGTACTTC. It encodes CASSLGSYEQYF.

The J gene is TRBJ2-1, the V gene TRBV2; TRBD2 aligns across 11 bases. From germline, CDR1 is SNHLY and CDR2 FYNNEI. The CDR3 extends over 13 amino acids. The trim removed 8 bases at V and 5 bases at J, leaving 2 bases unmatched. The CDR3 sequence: CASGTSGNNEQFF. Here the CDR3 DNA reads TGTGCCAGCGGGACTAGCGGTAACAATGAGCAGTTCTTC. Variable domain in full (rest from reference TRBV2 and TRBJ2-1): EPEVTQTPSHQVTQMGQEVILRCVPISNHLYFYWYRQILGQKVEFLVSFYNNEISEKSEIFDDQFSVERPDGSNFTLKIRSTKLEDSAMYFCASGTSGNNEQFFGPGTRLTVL.

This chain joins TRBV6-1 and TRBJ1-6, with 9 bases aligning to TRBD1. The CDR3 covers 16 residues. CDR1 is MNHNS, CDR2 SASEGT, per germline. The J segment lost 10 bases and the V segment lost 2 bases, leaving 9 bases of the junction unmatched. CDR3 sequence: CASSEYGDRAASPLHF. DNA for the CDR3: TGTGCCAGCAGTGAATATGGGGACAGGGCAGCCTCACCCCTCCACTTT.

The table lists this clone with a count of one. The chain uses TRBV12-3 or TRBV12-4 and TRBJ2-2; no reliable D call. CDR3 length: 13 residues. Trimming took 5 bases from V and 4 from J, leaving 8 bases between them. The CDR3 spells CASSTFPTGELFF. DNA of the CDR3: TGTGCCAGCAGTACATTTCCCACCGGGGAGCTGTTTTTT.

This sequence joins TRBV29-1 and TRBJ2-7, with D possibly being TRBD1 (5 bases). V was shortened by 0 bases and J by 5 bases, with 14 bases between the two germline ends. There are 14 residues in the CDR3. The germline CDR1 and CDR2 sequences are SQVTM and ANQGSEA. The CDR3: CSVEELHRPNEQYF. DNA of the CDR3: TGCAGCGTTGAAGAACTCCACAGGCCCAACGAGCAGTACTTC.

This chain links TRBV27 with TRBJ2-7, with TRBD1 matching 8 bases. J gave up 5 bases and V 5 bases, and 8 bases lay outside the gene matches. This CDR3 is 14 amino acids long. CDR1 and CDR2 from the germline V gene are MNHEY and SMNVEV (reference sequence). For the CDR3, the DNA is TGTGCCAGCAGTGTCGACAGGGGATTCAACGAGCAGTACTTC. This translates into CASSVDRGFNEQYF.

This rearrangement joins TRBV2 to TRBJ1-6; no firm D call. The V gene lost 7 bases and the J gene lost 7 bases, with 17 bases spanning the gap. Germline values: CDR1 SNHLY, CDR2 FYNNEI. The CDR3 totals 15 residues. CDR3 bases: TGTGCCAGCAATGGGTACGGGAGAGAAAATTCACCCCTCCACTTT. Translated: CASNGYGRENSPLHF.

CDR3 nucleotides: TGTGCCAGCAGTTTGGGGGCCACCACAGATACGCAGTATTTT. Amino acids: CASSLGATTDTQYF. V gene TRBV27 combines with J gene TRBJ2-3, with D perhaps matching TRBD1 (6 bases). This CDR3 is 14 amino acids long. Germline V gives CDR1 MNHEY, CDR2 SMNVEV (reference sequence). V lost 3 bases and J 2 bases, leaving 9 bases between the germline ends.

CDR3 in amino acids: CASSQESYEQYF. The CDR3 DNA is TGTGCCAGCAGCCAGGAATCCTACGAGCAGTACTTC. The genes are TRBV2 and TRBJ2-7; D remains unclear. The V end was cut by 6 bases, the J end by 1 base, with 7 bases between. In germline, CDR1 is SNHLY, CDR2 FYNNEI. The CDR3 loop spans 12 amino acids.

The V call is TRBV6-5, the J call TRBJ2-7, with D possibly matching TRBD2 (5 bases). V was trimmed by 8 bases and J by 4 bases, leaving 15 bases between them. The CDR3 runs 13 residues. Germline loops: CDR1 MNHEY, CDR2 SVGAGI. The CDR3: CASGRVEGYEQYF. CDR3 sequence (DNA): TGTGCCAGCGGGCGGGTCGAAGGTTACGAGCAGTACTTC.

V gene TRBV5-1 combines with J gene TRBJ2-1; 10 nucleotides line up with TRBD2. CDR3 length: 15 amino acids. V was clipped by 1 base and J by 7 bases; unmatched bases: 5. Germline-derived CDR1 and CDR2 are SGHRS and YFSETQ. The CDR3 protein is CASSLLAGEGNEQFF. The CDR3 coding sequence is TGCGCCAGCAGCTTGCTAGCGGGAGAGGGAAATGAGCAGTTCTTC. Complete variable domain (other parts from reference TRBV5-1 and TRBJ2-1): KAGVTQTPRYLIKTRGQQVTLSCSPISGHRSVSWYQQTPGQGLQFLFEYFSETQRNKGNFPGRFSGRQFSNSRSEMNVSTLELGDSALYLCASSLLAGEGNEQFFGPGTRLTVL.

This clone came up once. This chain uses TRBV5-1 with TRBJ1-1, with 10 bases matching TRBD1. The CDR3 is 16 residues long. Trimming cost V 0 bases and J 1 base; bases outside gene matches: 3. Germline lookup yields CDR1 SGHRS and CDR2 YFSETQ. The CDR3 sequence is CASSLGQGAGNTEAFF. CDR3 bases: TGCGCCAGCAGCTTGGGACAGGGGGCAGGGAACACTGAAGCTTTCTTT.

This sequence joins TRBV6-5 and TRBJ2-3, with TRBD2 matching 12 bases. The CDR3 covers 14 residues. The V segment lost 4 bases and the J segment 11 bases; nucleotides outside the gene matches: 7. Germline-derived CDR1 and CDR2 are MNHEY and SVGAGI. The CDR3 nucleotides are TGTGCCAGCAGTTCTCCCGGACTAGCGGGGCAGCAGTATTTT. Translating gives CASSSPGLAGQQYF.